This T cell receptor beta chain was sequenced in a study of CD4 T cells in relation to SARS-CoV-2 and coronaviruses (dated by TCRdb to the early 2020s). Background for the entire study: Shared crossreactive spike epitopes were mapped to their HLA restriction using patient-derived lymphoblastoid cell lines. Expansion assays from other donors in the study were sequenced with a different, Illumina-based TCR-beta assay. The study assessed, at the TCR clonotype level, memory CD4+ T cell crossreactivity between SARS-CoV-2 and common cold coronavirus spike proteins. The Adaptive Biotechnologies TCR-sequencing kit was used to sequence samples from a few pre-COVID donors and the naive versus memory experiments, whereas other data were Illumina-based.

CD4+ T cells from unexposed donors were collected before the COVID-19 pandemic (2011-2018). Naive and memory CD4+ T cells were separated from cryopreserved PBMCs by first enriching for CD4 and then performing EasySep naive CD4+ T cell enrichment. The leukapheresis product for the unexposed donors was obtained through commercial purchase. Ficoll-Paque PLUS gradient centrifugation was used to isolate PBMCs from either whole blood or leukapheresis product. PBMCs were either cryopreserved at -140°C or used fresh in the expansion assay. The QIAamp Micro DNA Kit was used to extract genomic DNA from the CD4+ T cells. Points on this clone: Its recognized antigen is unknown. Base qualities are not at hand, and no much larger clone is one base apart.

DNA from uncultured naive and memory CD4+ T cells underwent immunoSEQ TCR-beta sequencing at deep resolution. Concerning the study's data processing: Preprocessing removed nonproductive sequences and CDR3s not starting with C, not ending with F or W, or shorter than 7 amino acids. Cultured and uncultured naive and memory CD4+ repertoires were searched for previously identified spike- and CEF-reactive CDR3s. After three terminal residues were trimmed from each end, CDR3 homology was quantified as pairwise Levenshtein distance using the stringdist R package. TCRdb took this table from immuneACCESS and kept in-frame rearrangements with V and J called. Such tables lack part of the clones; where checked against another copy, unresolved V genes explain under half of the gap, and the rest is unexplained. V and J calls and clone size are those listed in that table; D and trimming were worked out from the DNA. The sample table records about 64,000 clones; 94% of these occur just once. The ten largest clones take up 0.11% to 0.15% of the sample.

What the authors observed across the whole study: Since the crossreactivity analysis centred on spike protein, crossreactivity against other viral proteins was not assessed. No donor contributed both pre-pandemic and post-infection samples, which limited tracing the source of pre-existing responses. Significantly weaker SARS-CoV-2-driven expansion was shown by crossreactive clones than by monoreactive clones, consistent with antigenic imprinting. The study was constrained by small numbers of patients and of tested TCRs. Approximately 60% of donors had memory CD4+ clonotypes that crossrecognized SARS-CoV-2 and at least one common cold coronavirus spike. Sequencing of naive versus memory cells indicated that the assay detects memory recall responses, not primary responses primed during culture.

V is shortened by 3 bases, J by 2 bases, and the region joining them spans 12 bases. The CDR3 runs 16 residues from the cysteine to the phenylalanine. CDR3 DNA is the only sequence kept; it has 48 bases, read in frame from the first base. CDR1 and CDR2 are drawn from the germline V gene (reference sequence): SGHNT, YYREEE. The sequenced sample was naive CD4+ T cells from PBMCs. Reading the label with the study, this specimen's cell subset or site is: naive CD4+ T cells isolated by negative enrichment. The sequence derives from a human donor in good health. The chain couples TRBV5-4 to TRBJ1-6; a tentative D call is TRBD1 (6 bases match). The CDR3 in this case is CASSSRGGTYNSPLHF. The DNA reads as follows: TGTGCCAGCAGCTCCAGGGGAGGGACCTATAATTCACCCCTCCACTTT.